This TCR beta chain was obtained from a study of post-analysis software for immune sequencing data. Looking at the study overall: Patients with relapsing-remitting, secondary progressive and progressive-relapsing multiple sclerosis courses were all represented. Findings of the study overall: In patients, TRBV5-6, TRBV5-1 and TRBV20-1 belonged to roughly five TRBV segments found more frequently than in controls.

Prepared libraries of TCR beta cDNA carried unique molecular identifiers. TCRdb called the PCR reads again in MiXCR, with one record for every CDR3 protein. The sample includes 600,000 to 700,000 distinct CDR3 sequences, approximately 59% of them seen just once. The germline V gene encodes CDR1 ENHRY and CDR2 SYGVKD. There are 15 residues in the CDR3. V lost 1 base and J lost 4, with 13 bases in between. On this clonotype: Antigen unknown. A much larger clonotype is one base distant, so this may be a read error.

This chain connects TRBV10-3 to TRBJ1-2; D is undetermined. The TCR was taken from a girl between 2 and 10 years old with multiple sclerosis. Sequencing was carried out using blood. CDR3 residues: CAISEWTGNSYGYTF. The CDR3 nucleotides are TGTGCCATCAGTGAGTGGACGGGGAATAGCTATGGCTACACCTTC.